Below are 25 T cell receptor beta chains sequenced from a single sample in a study of blood T cell repertoires in COVID-19. Here immunoSEQ multiplex PCR was the method, and the copy in TCRdb shows in-frame clones only, minus some. The sample yields under 450,000 clones, about nine tenths seen once. Material for sequencing was peripheral blood. Receptor source: a woman aged 40 to 50 with COVID-19, enrolled during active disease.

J is TRBJ2-7 and V is TRBV5-8; the D is unclear. Trimming took 10 bases from V and 0 from J, leaving 11 bases between them. CDR1 is SGHTS and CDR2 is YDEGEE in the germline V gene. CDR3 length equals 12 residues. The CDR3 nucleotides read TGTGCCGGTCTCGAGATCTCCTACGAGCAGTACTTC. It codes for CAGLEISYEQYF.

The CDR3 spells CSVETGTNNEQFF. The DNA of the CDR3 is TGCAGCGTTGAAACAGGGACCAACAATGAGCAGTTCTTC. The rearrangement uses TRBV29-1 and TRBJ2-1; D might be TRBD1 (6 bases). The ends were cut back, 2 bases at V and 5 bases at J, with 10 bases in the middle. The CDR3 runs 13 residues. Germline CDR1 reads SQVTM; CDR2 reads ANQGSEA.

In its sample, this clone was seen many times. The genes are TRBV11-2 and TRBJ2-7; 7 nucleotides match TRBD1. V shed 4 bases and J 3 bases; nucleotides not matched to a gene: 12. This CDR3 has 16 amino acids. Germline V gene sequence: CDR1 SGHAT, CDR2 FQNNGV. The DNA of the CDR3 is TGTGCCAGCAGCTCCCCCCCCGACAGGGACAGCTACGAGCAGTACTTC. This sequence encodes CASSSPPDRDSYEQYF.

The chain has TRBV28 and TRBJ1-1, with D possibly matching TRBD1 (5 bases). CDR3 length equals 12 residues. Germline lookup yields CDR1 MDHEN and CDR2 SYDVKM. Trimming removed 2 bases from V and 5 bases from J, with 6 bases in between. CDR3 amino acids: CASSLKGTEAFF. CDR3 coding DNA: TGTGCCAGCAGTTTAAAGGGGACTGAAGCTTTCTTT.

This chain uses TRBV7-2 with TRBJ1-5; perhaps TRBD1 as D (5 bases). The CDR3 covers 14 residues. Looked up from germline, CDR1 is SGHTA and CDR2 is FQGNSA. With 6 bases removed from V and 2 bases from J, the gap between germline ends came to 11 bases. The CDR3, as DNA: TGTGCCAGCAGACTCGACAGAGGCAATCAGCCCCAGCATTTT. Residues: CASRLDRGNQPQHF. The variable domain in full, with the rest retrieved from reference TRBV7-2 and TRBJ1-5, is GAGVSQSPSNKVTEKGKDVELRCDPISGHTALYWYRQSLGQGLEFLIYFQGNSAPDKSGLPSDRFSAERTGGSVSTLTIQRTQQEDSAVYLCASRLDRGNQPQHFGDGTRLSIL.

This clone occurred once. The J gene is TRBJ2-5, the V gene TRBV7-9; unclear D gene. Trimming took 4 bases from V and 5 from J, leaving 5 bases between them. The germline V gene encodes CDR1 SEHNR and CDR2 FQNEAQ (reference sequence). The CDR3 has 11 amino acids. CDR3 coding DNA: TGTGCCAGCAGCTCCCTTGAGACCCAGTACTTC. This encodes CASSSLETQYF.

This clone was seen more than once but under ten times. The chain has TRBV5-4 and TRBJ1-1, with 9 bases lining up with TRBD1. V dropped 4 bases and J dropped 5; count of bases not matched to a gene: 6. CDR1 is SGHNT, CDR2 YYREEE, per germline (reference sequence). There are 14 residues in the CDR3. The CDR3: CASSAGQGFTEAFF. The CDR3 DNA sequence: TGTGCCAGCAGCGCAGGACAGGGGTTTACTGAAGCTTTCTTT.

The genes are TRBV28 and TRBJ1-1; D remains ambiguous. The V end was cut by 3 bases, the J end by 5 bases, with 10 bases between. The CDR3 spans 13 residues. CDR1 is MDHEN, CDR2 SYDVKM, per germline. CDR3 region: CASSFVRQTEAFF. The CDR3 nucleotides are TGTGCCAGCAGTTTTGTGAGACAAACTGAAGCTTTCTTT.

The V call is TRBV11-1, the J call TRBJ1-1; D possibly corresponds to TRBD1 (6 bases). In germline, CDR1 is SGHAT, CDR2 FQDESV (reference sequence). The CDR3 is made up of 14 amino acids. Trimming stripped 1 base from V and 4 bases from J, with 10 bases between. The chain's CDR3 is CASSLVRGSTEAFF. For the CDR3, the DNA is TGTGCCAGCAGCTTAGTCAGGGGATCCACTGAAGCTTTCTTT.

Notes on this clone: Additional DNA sequences in this sample encode the identical CDR3. Here the CDR3 reads CASSLAGQGNTEAFF. The DNA for the CDR3 is TGCGCCAGCAGCTTGGCCGGACAGGGGAACACTGAAGCTTTCTTT. This rearrangement joins TRBV5-1 to TRBJ1-1, with 8 nucleotides matching TRBD1. CDR1 and CDR2 (germline): SGHRS, YFSETQ. V shed 0 bases and J 1 base; nucleotides not matched to a gene: 2. The CDR3 is 15 residues long.

This clone was detected only a few times. V gene TRBV19 combines with J gene TRBJ2-3; 9 bases agree with TRBD1. V lost 3 bases, J lost 4 bases, and 8 bases stayed unmatched. The CDR3 covers 16 residues. Germline lookup yields CDR1 LNHDA and CDR2 SQIVND (reference sequence). CDR3 in amino acids: CASSIPGQGIPDTQYF. The CDR3 coding sequence is TGTGCCAGTAGTATCCCGGGACAGGGTATCCCAGATACGCAGTATTTT.

This clone was counted a few times. The chain couples TRBV27 to TRBJ1-4; perhaps TRBD1 as D (6 bases). V was cut by 5 bases and J by 11 bases, with 18 bases left in between. This CDR3 is 14 amino acids long. Per the germline V gene, CDR1 is MNHEY and CDR2 is SMNVEV (reference sequence). DNA of the CDR3: TGTGCCAGCAGTCCCACCGGGGGAGGGGGGAAACTGTTTTTT. It translates to CASSPTGGGGKLFF.

The V gene is TRBV27, the J gene TRBJ1-1, with D tentatively TRBD1 (5 bases). V was cut by 6 bases and J by 3 bases, with 14 bases left in between. The germline V gene has CDR1 MNHEY and CDR2 SMNVEV (reference sequence). CDR3 length: 14 amino acids. As DNA, the CDR3 is TGTGCCAGCAGCCGCCACGGGGGTGACACTGAAGCTTTCTTT. Residues: CASSRHGGDTEAFF.

The chain joins TRBV28 to TRBJ1-4, with 7 bases matching TRBD1. The CDR3 totals 13 residues. With 8 bases clipped from V and 8 bases from J, the junction kept 8 bases outside the gene matches. From germline, CDR1 is MDHEN and CDR2 SYDVKM. The CDR3 is CASGDRVEEKLFF. Written as DNA, the CDR3 is TGTGCCAGCGGAGACAGGGTTGAGGAAAAACTGTTTTTT.

The chain has TRBV7-2 and TRBJ2-1; 9 positions match TRBD2. Germline V gene data show CDR1 as SGHTA and CDR2 as FQGNSA. The ends lost 0 bases at V and 2 bases at J; junction bases unmatched: 5. The CDR3 consists of 17 residues. The CDR3 sequence is CASSLAALAGAYNEQFF. The CDR3 DNA reads as TGTGCCAGCAGCTTAGCGGCCTTAGCGGGAGCCTACAATGAGCAGTTCTTC. The full variable domain, in which reference TRBV7-2 and TRBJ2-1 provide the parts outside the CDR3, is GAGVSQSPSNKVTEKGKDVELRCDPISGHTALYWYRQSLGQGLEFLIYFQGNSAPDKSGLPSDRFSAERTGGSVSTLTIQRTQQEDSAVYLCASSLAALAGAYNEQFFGPGTRLTVL.

This clone was picked up one time. This sequence joins TRBV7-9 and TRBJ2-7, with D perhaps TRBD1 (6 bases). Germline V gene sequence: CDR1 SEHNR, CDR2 FQNEAQ (reference sequence). Trimming left V 5 bases short and J 5 bases short, with 19 bases between. This CDR3 has 15 amino acids. The CDR3 protein is CASSHGLSRGHEQYF. In DNA form, the CDR3 reads TGTGCCAGCAGCCACGGACTGTCCAGGGGCCACGAGCAGTACTTC.

This clone came up once. V usage is TRBV5-1 and J usage is TRBJ2-7, with 10 bases aligning to TRBD2. CDR1 SGHRS and CDR2 YFSETQ come from the germline V gene. The trim removed 0 bases at V and 5 bases at J, leaving 11 bases unmatched. The CDR3 is made up of 17 amino acids. The CDR3 DNA reads as TGCGCCAGCAGCTTGGCCGGTAGCGGGGGGTATTACGACGAGCAGTACTTC. This sequence encodes CASSLAGSGGYYDEQYF.

This chain connects TRBV27 to TRBJ1-4, with D possibly TRBD1 on 6 matching bases. Trimming pared 2 bases from V and 3 bases from J, leaving 13 bases between. The germline V gene encodes CDR1 MNHEY and CDR2 SMNVEV (reference sequence). The CDR3 has 16 residues. CDR3 bases: TGTGCCAGCAGTTTACGGTCAGGGGTGCCTAATGAAAAACTGTTTTTT. Its translation: CASSLRSGVPNEKLFF.

The chain joins TRBV10-3 to TRBJ2-7; a possible D gene is TRBD1 (6 bases). The germline V gene has CDR1 ENHRY and CDR2 SYGVKD. The CDR3 loop spans 13 amino acids. The V gene lost 0 bases and the J gene lost 9 bases, with 12 bases spanning the gap. The CDR3 region is CAISESISRGQYF. The CDR3 nucleotides are TGTGCCATCAGTGAGTCGATAAGCAGGGGGCAGTACTTC.

V is TRBV7-9 and J is TRBJ1-6; TRBD1 aligns across 8 bases. Unmatched junction bases numbered 8, after V lost 4 bases and J lost 9 bases. The germline V gene encodes CDR1 SEHNR and CDR2 FQNEAQ (reference sequence). The CDR3 loop spans 15 amino acids. The CDR3 region is CASSSGQGRSSPLHF. The CDR3 bases are TGTGCCAGCAGCTCAGGACAGGGCCGTAGTTCACCCCTCCACTTT.

The genes are TRBV6-5 and TRBJ1-6; D is unclear. The germline V gene encodes CDR1 MNHEY and CDR2 SVGAGI. The CDR3 runs to 15 residues. V lost 2 bases and J 6 bases, leaving 11 bases between the germline ends. The DNA for the CDR3 is TGTGCCAGCAGTTACGAGGGTCAGCCTAATTCACCCCTCCACTTT. It encodes CASSYEGQPNSPLHF.

The count of this clone is one. The chain has TRBV12-5 and TRBJ1-5, with D possibly being TRBD1 (5 bases). The germline CDR1 and CDR2 sequences are LGHNT and FRNRAP. V dropped 0 bases and J dropped 3 bases, with 9 bases sitting between them. CDR3 size: 15 residues. The CDR3 region is CASGLVGTTNQPQHF. DNA of the CDR3: TGTGCTAGTGGTTTGGTCGGGACTACCAATCAGCCCCAGCATTTT.

The chain is built from TRBV19 and TRBJ1-2; D is unresolved. The germline V gene encodes CDR1 LNHDA and CDR2 SQIVND (reference sequence). V was trimmed by 2 bases and J by 3 bases, leaving 16 bases between them. The CDR3 consists of 16 residues. The CDR3 nucleotides are TGTGCCAGTAGTATATCACCCATAAACGGGGACTATGGCTACACCTTC. It yields the protein CASSISPINGDYGYTF.

This rearrangement joins TRBV6-6 to TRBJ1-4; 10 bases match TRBD1. Germline V gene lookup returns CDR1 MNHNY and CDR2 SVGAGI (reference sequence). The CDR3 extends over 14 amino acids. Trimming took 6 bases from V and 5 from J; bases not matched to a gene: 3. The CDR3 sequence is CASRGGQGNEKLFF. CDR3 sequence (DNA): TGTGCCAGCAGAGGGGGACAGGGGAATGAAAAACTGTTTTTT.

This clone turned up a few times. The rearrangement joins TRBV19 to TRBJ1-4; the D is unclear. V was cut by 3 bases and J by 6 bases, with 8 bases left in between. The length of the CDR3 is 13 residues. The germline gives CDR1 LNHDA, CDR2 SQIVND (reference sequence). The CDR3 DNA follows: TGTGCCAGTAGTATTAATGTCGATGAAAAACTGTTTTTT. As protein: CASSINVDEKLFF.